Shown below are 27 T cell receptor beta chains from a single sample sequenced in a study of T-cell memory formation after mild COVID-19. TCRdb reprocessed the 5' RACE reads with MiXCR, giving one entry per CDR3 protein. The sample consists of around 250,000 distinct CDR3 sequences, roughly 15% of them appearing once. Sequenced material: PBMCs or a T cell subset sorted from them (not recorded which). These receptors were collected from a man between 18 and 29 years old who had mild COVID-19 (a few samples of this study predate the infection). Cell type and time point are not known.

This sequence joins TRBV9 and TRBJ2-3, with 8 bases lining up with TRBD2. The J segment lost 3 bases and the V segment lost 3 bases, leaving 12 bases of the junction unmatched. This CDR3 is 17 amino acids long. Germline V gene data show CDR1 as SGDLS and CDR2 as YYNGEE. The CDR3 DNA is TGTGCCAGCAGCGGAGCTGAGCGGGGGCTGGGGACAGATACGCAGTATTTT. Translation gives CASSGAERGLGTDTQYF.

This clonotype was picked up a small number of times. This chain joins TRBV6-5 and TRBJ2-4; 9 bases are shared with TRBD1. This CDR3 contains 17 residues. V shed 2 bases and J 0 bases; nucleotides not matched to a gene: 5. Germline loops: CDR1 MNHEY, CDR2 SVGAGI. The CDR3 protein is CASSYTVDRGAKNIQYF. The CDR3 DNA reads as TGTGCCAGCAGTTACACAGTGGACAGGGGAGCCAAAAACATTCAGTACTTC.

V gene TRBV6-1 combines with J gene TRBJ2-7; a possible D gene is TRBD1 (6 bases). This CDR3 is 15 amino acids long. Germline V lookup: CDR1 MNHNS, CDR2 SASEGT. V was shortened by 4 bases and J by 2 bases, with 15 bases between the two germline ends. Here the CDR3 reads CASSAQDSAAYEQYF. In nucleotides, the CDR3 is TGTGCCAGCAGTGCCCAGGACAGCGCTGCCTACGAGCAGTACTTC.

The chain couples TRBV19 to TRBJ1-5; 8 bases match TRBD1. The CDR3 sequence is 14 residues long. With 3 bases clipped from V and 6 bases from J, the junction kept 4 bases outside the gene matches. Germline V gene data show CDR1 as LNHDA and CDR2 as SQIVND (reference sequence). The CDR3 nucleotides are TGTGCCAGTAGTATGACAGGGGTAGGTCAGCCCCAGCATTTT. The encoded protein is CASSMTGVGQPQHF.

The chain has TRBV11-2 and TRBJ2-1; maybe TRBD1 (5 bases). Trimming cost V 2 bases and J 2 bases, with 10 bases left between them. The CDR3 sequence is 15 residues long. Germline lookup yields CDR1 SGHAT and CDR2 FQNNGV. This chain's CDR3 is CASSLPDKPYNEQFF. The CDR3 bases are TGTGCCAGCAGCTTACCGGACAAGCCCTACAATGAGCAGTTCTTC.

The genes are TRBV11-2 and TRBJ1-5; no clear D gene. Trimming shortened V by 4 bases and J by 5 bases, and 9 bases separated the two germline ends. Germline V CDR1 and CDR2: SGHAT, FQNNGV. The CDR3 length is 13 residues. CDR3 DNA sequence: TGTGCCAGCAGCTCGGACCGAGATCAGCCCCAGCATTTT. Encoded protein: CASSSDRDQPQHF.

The chain recombines TRBV7-8 with TRBJ1-3, with 11 bases that match TRBD1. The CDR3 covers 14 residues. The V segment lost 11 bases and the J segment 4 bases; nucleotides outside the gene matches: 7. Germline V gene lookup returns CDR1 SGHVS and CDR2 FQNEAQ. The CDR3 sequence: CAAKDRGQGNTIYF. The CDR3 bases are TGTGCCGCGAAGGACAGGGGGCAAGGAAACACCATATATTTT. Looking up the rest from reference TRBV7-8 and TRBJ1-3 gives the full variable domain: GAGVSQSPRYKVAKRGQDVALRCDPISGHVSLFWYQQALGQGPEFLTYFQNEAQLDKSGLPSDRFFAERPEGSVSTLKIQRTQQEDSAVYLCAAKDRGQGNTIYFGEGSWLTVV.

The sample holds a few counts of this clonotype. This chain's CDR3 is CASSLRPGGNQPQHF. As DNA, the CDR3 is TGCGCCAGCAGCTTGAGGCCAGGGGGCAATCAGCCCCAGCATTTT. The rearrangement uses TRBV5-1 and TRBJ1-5; D may be TRBD1 (6 bases). The V and J ends lost 1 base and 2 bases respectively, with 10 bases between them. CDR3 length: 15 residues. Per the germline V gene, CDR1 is SGHRS and CDR2 is YFSETQ.

This clonotype was counted ten times or more. The V call is TRBV27, the J call TRBJ2-5, with 8 bases fitting TRBD2. This CDR3 comprises 14 residues. The trim removed 5 bases at V and 5 bases at J, leaving 7 bases unmatched. Germline V gene sequence: CDR1 MNHEY, CDR2 SMNVEV (reference sequence). This chain's CDR3 is CASSHRVAGETQYF. The CDR3 DNA reads TGTGCCAGCAGTCATCGGGTAGCGGGGGAGACCCAGTACTTC.

The chain employs TRBV29-1 and TRBJ1-2; 9 bases line up with TRBD1. The germline gives CDR1 SQVTM, CDR2 ANQGSEA. J gave up 8 bases and V 6 bases, and 16 bases lay outside the gene matches. The length of the CDR3 is 15 residues. This chain's CDR3 is CSVSPHLRTGEGYTF. The CDR3 bases are TGCAGCGTCTCCCCACACCTCAGGACAGGGGAAGGCTACACCTTC.

This clonotype was observed many times. The chain uses TRBV24-1 and TRBJ2-1, with 9 bases that match TRBD2. The ends lost 4 bases at V and 0 bases at J; junction bases unmatched: 6. This CDR3 region has 17 residues. CDR1 is KGHDR and CDR2 is SFDVKD in the germline V gene. As DNA, the CDR3 is TGTGCCACCAGTGACAGCGGGGGGCCGAGCTCCTACAATGAGCAGTTCTTC. This encodes CATSDSGGPSSYNEQFF.

This clonotype has a handful of counts. This chain uses TRBV7-7 with TRBJ1-5; D is perhaps TRBD1 (5 bases). Trimming removed 2 bases at V and 6 bases at J, with 17 bases between. The CDR3 extends over 16 amino acids. Germline values: CDR1 SSHAT, CDR2 FNYEAQ (reference sequence). CDR3 region: CASSLCLGGEAQPQHF. The DNA for the CDR3 is TGTGCCAGCAGCTTATGTCTGGGGGGAGAGGCTCAGCCCCAGCATTTT.

The count of this clonotype is one. V and J are TRBV6-6 and TRBJ1-4; 7 positions agree with TRBD1. V lost 6 bases and J lost 3; bases outside the gene matches: 13. The germline V gene encodes CDR1 MNHNY and CDR2 SVGAGI (reference sequence). The CDR3 is 17 residues long. In DNA, the CDR3 is TGTGCCAGCAGCCCCACCGCCGGGGGACAGCCTAATGAAAAACTGTTTTTT. This encodes CASSPTAGGQPNEKLFF.

V is TRBV6-2 or TRBV6-3 and J is TRBJ2-7; no reliable D call. CDR1 and CDR2 from the germline V gene are MNHEY and SVGEGT. CDR3 length: 13 residues. V lost 6 bases and J 3 bases, leaving 12 bases between the germline ends. CDR3 bases: TGTGCCAGCAGACGCCCCGGGTACTACGAGCAGTACGTC. It yields the protein CASRRPGYYEQYV.

Here the CDR3 DNA reads TGTGCCAGCTCACCAAAGGGGATGAACACTGAAGCTTTCTTT. Translated, it gives CASSPKGMNTEAFF. The V call is TRBV18, the J call TRBJ1-1; TRBD1 is a possible D gene (5 bases). Between the trimmed V and J ends, which lost 2 bases and 0 bases, there was a span of 7 bases. The V gene's germline CDR1 is KGHSH and CDR2 LQKENI. The CDR3 sequence is 14 residues long.

The chain couples TRBV27 to TRBJ1-2; D not resolved. CDR1 and CDR2 from the germline V gene are MNHEY and SMNVEV (reference sequence). The CDR3 has 14 amino acids. Trimming shortened V by 6 bases and J by 2 bases, and 13 bases separated the two germline ends. The CDR3 is CASSHVAGNYGYTF. The CDR3 DNA reads as TGTGCCAGCAGCCATGTCGCGGGGAACTATGGCTACACCTTC.

This clonotype was observed a few times. The chain has TRBV9 and TRBJ2-5, with 14 bases aligning to TRBD2. V gave up 6 bases and J gave up 3 bases; unmatched junction bases: 1. Germline V gives CDR1 SGDLS, CDR2 YYNGEE. The CDR3 has 14 amino acids. The CDR3 spells CASKGLAGEETQYF. CDR3 bases: TGTGCCAGCAAGGGACTAGCGGGGGAAGAGACCCAGTACTTC.

The gene calls are TRBV7-9 and TRBJ1-2; D unclear. CDR3 length equals 15 residues. V lost 1 base and J lost 5, with 14 bases in between. CDR1 is SEHNR, CDR2 FQNEAQ, per germline (reference sequence). CDR3 loop: CASSLGGSLGYGYTF. The DNA of the CDR3 is TGTGCCAGCAGCTTAGGCGGTAGCTTAGGGTATGGCTACACCTTC.

V gene TRBV4-1 combines with J gene TRBJ1-5; D is possibly TRBD1 (5 bases). Germline CDR1 and CDR2: MGHRA and YSYEKL. With 0 bases removed from V and 4 bases from J, the gap between germline ends came to 13 bases. This CDR3 is 16 amino acids long. The CDR3 sequence is CASSQEQGVLNQPQHF. CDR3 nucleotides: TGCGCCAGCAGCCAAGAGCAAGGGGTTCTGAATCAGCCCCAGCATTTT.

The chain uses TRBV7-2 and TRBJ1-6, with D tentatively TRBD1 (5 bases). This CDR3 region has 15 residues. V was shortened by 4 bases and J by 7 bases, with 14 bases between the two germline ends. CDR1 and CDR2 (germline): SGHTA, FQGNSA. The CDR3 sequence is CASSSTRDGNSPLHF. CDR3 bases: TGTGCCAGCAGCTCCACCCGGGACGGCAATTCACCCCTCCACTTT.

This clonotype was recorded a few times. The chain has TRBV4-3 and TRBJ2-3; the D gene is possibly TRBD2 (5 bases). V shed 0 bases and J shed 4 bases, with 20 bases lying between them. Germline-derived CDR1 and CDR2 are LGHNA and YSLEER. The CDR3 length is 18 residues. CDR3 loop: CASSQDYRGSAEADTQYF. The CDR3 DNA is TGCGCCAGCAGCCAAGATTATCGAGGGAGTGCCGAGGCAGATACGCAGTATTTT.

There are a few counts of this clonotype. The chain is built from TRBV7-8 and TRBJ2-4; 10 nucleotides align to TRBD2. The CDR3 consists of 15 residues. V was clipped by 2 bases and J by 8 bases; unmatched bases: 6. The germline gives CDR1 SGHVS, CDR2 FQNEAQ. Here the CDR3 DNA reads TGTGCCAGCAGCTTACCAAGCGGGGGGGCTCACATTCAGTACTTC. This encodes CASSLPSGGAHIQYF.

The chain employs TRBV28 and TRBJ1-5; D remains ambiguous. The CDR3 extends over 12 amino acids. Trimming took off 8 bases at V and 6 bases at J, with 11 bases between the two ends. Germline lookup yields CDR1 MDHEN and CDR2 SYDVKM. CDR3 DNA: TGTGCCAGCCGTGTACGGGGTCAGCCCCAGCATTTT. As protein: CASRVRGQPQHF.

This clonotype was counted between two and nine times. The CDR3 DNA reads as TGTGCCAGCAGCGAGGGACCGGGTCGGGCCAACGTCCTGACTTTC. Amino acids: CASSEGPGRANVLTF. The V and J genes are TRBV7-2 and TRBJ2-6; D is perhaps TRBD1 or TRBD2 (5 bases each). Germline lookup yields CDR1 SGHTA and CDR2 FQGNSA. V lost 5 bases, J lost 5 bases, and 13 bases lay in between. The CDR3 extends over 15 amino acids.

DNA for the CDR3: TGTGCCAGCACCCCGGGTGGACACCTCTATGGCTACACCTTC. It translates to CASTPGGHLYGYTF. The J gene is TRBJ1-2, the V gene TRBV6-1; TRBD1 might be the D (5 bases). The CDR3 is 14 residues long. The germline V and J ends were trimmed by 7 bases and 4 bases, with 16 bases remaining between them. CDR1 MNHNS and CDR2 SASEGT come from the germline V gene.

The chain has TRBV5-1 and TRBJ2-7; 7 bases are shared with TRBD2. The CDR3 contains 19 residues. In germline, CDR1 is SGHRS, CDR2 YFSETQ. V shed 0 bases, J shed 1 base, and the junction held 16 bases outside the gene matches. This CDR3 reads CASSLGFAGTTEGSYEQYF. The CDR3 nucleotides are TGCGCCAGCAGCTTGGGGTTTGCAGGGACTACGGAAGGTTCCTACGAGCAGTACTTC.

The rearrangement uses TRBV5-1 and TRBJ2-1; 9 nucleotides line up with TRBD1. The CDR3 covers 15 residues. V lost 4 bases to trimming and J lost 8 bases; unmatched junction nucleotides: 10. Germline V CDR1 and CDR2: SGHRS, YFSETQ. The CDR3 protein is CASSPDRGLRDEQFF. Written as DNA, the CDR3 is TGCGCCAGCAGCCCGGACAGGGGCCTGAGGGATGAGCAGTTCTTC.